This TCR beta chain was sequenced during a study of T cell responses to AZD1222 COVID-19 vaccine. Germline V CDR1 and CDR2: SGHVS, FNYEAQ. The junction had 22 bases not matched to a gene; V was cut back by 1 base and J by 5 bases. The CDR3 loop spans 21 amino acids. Sequencing used immunoSEQ multiplex PCR; TCRdb keeps in-frame clones, though not all of them. The sample contains about 83,000 clones, around 87% of which appear only once. This specimen consisted of peripheral blood, obtained on day 0 of MenACWY control vaccination. The chain has TRBV7-6 and TRBJ2-5; the match to TRBD2 covers 10 bases. The source of this sequence is an adult in good health. CDR3 nucleotide sequence: TGTGCCAGCAGCTTAGTAAGTGATCGTCTAGCGGGAGTCCCAAACGGCGAGACCCAGTACTTC. Amino acids: CASSLVSDRLAGVPNGETQYF.